The clone carrying this TCR beta chain appeared a few times. What it binds is not known. This entry is derived from a study of cytomegalovirus exposure and HLA in healthy donors. Looking at the study overall: Roughly 180 million T cells yielded fewer than 120 million unique TCR beta sequences in earlier analysis.

The PCR contained 60 Vbeta and 13 Jbeta primers. Data came from immunoSEQ multiplex PCR; TCRdb stores just in-frame clones and leaves some out. The table records roughly 130,000 clones, 65% to 85% of them present only once. Broader study findings: Among the CMV-associated chains, three were confirmed in vitro as specific for CMV antigens.

This CDR3 region has 14 residues. V lost 1 base and J lost 5; bases outside the gene matches: 4. The germline V gene has CDR1 SEHNR and CDR2 FQNEAQ (reference sequence). This TCR was sampled from a man aged 18 to 30 in good health and CMV-seronegative. Sequencing was done on a sample of PBMCs. The chain has TRBV7-9 and TRBJ2-7, with TRBD1 matching over 8 bases. Here the CDR3 reads CASSLVTGAHEQYF. CDR3 in DNA: TGTGCCAGCAGCTTAGTGACAGGGGCCCACGAGCAGTACTTC.